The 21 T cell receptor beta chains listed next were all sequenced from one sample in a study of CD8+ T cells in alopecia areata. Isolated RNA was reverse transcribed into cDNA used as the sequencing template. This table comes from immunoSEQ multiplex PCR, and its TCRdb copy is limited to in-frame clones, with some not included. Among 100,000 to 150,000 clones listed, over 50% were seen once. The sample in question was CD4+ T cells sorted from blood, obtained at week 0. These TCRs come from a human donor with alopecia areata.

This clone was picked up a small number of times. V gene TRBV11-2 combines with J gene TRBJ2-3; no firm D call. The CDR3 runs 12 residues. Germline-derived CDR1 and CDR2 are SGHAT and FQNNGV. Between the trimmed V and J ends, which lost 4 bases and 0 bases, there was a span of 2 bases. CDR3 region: CASSSSTDTQYF. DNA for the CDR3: TGTGCCAGCAGCTCTAGCACAGATACGCAGTATTTT.

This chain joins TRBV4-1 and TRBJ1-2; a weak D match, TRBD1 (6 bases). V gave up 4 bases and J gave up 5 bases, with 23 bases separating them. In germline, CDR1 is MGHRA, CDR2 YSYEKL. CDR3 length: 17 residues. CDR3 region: CASSPDPSGQRVYGYTF. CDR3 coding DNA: TGCGCCAGCAGCCCAGATCCTTCGGGACAAAGGGTATATGGCTACACCTTC.

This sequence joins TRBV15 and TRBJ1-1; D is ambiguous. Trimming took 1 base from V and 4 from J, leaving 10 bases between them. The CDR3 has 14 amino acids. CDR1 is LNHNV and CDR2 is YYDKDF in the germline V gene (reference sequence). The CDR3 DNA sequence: TGTGCCACCAGCAGAGTCAGTCCGAGCACTGAAGCTTTCTTT. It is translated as CATSRVSPSTEAFF.

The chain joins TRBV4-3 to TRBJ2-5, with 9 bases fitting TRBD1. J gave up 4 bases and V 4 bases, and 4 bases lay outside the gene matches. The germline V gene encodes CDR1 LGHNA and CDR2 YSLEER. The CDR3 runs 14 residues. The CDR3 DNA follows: TGCGCCAGCAGCCGGAACAGGGGGCGAGAGACCCAGTACTTC. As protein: CASSRNRGRETQYF.

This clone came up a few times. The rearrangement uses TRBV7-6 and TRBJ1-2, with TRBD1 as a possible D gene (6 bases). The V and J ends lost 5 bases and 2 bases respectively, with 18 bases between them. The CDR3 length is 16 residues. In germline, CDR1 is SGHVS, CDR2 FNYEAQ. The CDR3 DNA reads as TGTGCCAGCAGCCCTACGTCGACAGGCTTGAACTATGGCTACACCTTC. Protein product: CASSPTSTGLNYGYTF.

The CDR3 nucleotides read TGTGCCAGCTTGGGCGGAAACACAGATACGCAGTATTTT. Its protein is CASLGGNTDTQYF. The V and J genes are TRBV11-1 and TRBJ2-3; D is unclear. In germline, CDR1 is SGHAT, CDR2 FQDESV (reference sequence). V was shortened by 8 bases and J by 2 bases, with 11 bases between the two germline ends. The CDR3 has 13 residues.

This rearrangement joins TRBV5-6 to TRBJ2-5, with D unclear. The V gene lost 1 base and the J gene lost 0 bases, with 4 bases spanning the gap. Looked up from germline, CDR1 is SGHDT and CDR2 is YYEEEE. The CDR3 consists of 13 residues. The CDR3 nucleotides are TGTGCCAGCAGCTTGCGGGACCAAGAGACCCAGTACTTC. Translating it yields CASSLRDQETQYF.

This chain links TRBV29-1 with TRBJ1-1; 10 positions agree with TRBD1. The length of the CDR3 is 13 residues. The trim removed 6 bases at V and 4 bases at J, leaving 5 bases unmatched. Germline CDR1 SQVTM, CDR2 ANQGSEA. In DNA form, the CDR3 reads TGCAGCGTCTGCCGGGACAGGGGCACTGAAGCTTTCTTT. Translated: CSVCRDRGTEAFF.

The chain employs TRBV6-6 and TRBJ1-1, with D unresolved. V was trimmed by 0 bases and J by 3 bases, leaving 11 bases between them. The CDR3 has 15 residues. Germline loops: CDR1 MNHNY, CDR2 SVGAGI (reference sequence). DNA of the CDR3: TGTGCCAGCAGTTACTCTCGGGGTGTGGACACTGAAGCTTTCTTT. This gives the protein CASSYSRGVDTEAFF.

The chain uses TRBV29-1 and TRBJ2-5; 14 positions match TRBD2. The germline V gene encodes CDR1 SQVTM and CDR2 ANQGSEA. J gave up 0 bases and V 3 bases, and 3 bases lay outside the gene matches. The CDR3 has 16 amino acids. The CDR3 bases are TGCAGCGTTGACGGGGGACTAGCGGGGGACCAAGAGACCCAGTACTTC. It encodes CSVDGGLAGDQETQYF.

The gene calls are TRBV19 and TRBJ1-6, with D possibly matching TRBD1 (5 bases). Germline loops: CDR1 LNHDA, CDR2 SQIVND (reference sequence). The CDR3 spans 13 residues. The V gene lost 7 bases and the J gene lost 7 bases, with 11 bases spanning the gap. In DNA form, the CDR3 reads TGTGCCAGTACCCCCCCAGGGAATTCACCCCTCCACTTT. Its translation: CASTPPGNSPLHF.

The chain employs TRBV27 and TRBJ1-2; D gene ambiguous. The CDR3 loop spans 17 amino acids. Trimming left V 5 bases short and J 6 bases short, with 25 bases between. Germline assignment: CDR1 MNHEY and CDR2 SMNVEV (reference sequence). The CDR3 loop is CASSLLGSGRRSHGYTF. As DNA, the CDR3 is TGTGCCAGCAGTCTACTTGGGTCGGGCCGAAGGTCTCATGGCTACACCTTC.

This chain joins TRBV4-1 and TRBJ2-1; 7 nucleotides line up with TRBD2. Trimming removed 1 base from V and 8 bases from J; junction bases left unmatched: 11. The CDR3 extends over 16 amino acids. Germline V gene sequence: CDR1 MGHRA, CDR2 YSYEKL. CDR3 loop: CASSQAPGGSSDEQFF. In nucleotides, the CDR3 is TGCGCCAGCAGCCAAGCCCCTGGCGGGAGTAGCGATGAGCAGTTCTTC.

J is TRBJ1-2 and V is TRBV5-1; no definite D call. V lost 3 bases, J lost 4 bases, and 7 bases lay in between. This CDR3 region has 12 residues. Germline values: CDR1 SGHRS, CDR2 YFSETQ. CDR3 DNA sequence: TGCGCCAGCAGCTCCTACAGCTATGGCTACACCTTC. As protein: CASSSYSYGYTF.

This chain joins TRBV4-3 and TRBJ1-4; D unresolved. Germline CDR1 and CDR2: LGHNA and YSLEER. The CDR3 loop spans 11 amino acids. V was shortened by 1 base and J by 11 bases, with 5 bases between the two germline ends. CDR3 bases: TGCGCCAGCAGCCAAGCGGACAAACTGTTTTTT. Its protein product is CASSQADKLFF.

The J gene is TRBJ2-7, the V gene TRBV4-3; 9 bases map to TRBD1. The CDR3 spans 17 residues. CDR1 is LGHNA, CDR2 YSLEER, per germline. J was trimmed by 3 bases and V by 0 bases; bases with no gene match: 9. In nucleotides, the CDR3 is TGCGCCAGCAGCCAAGATGGGGACAGGGACGTAAACTACGAGCAGTACTTC. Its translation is CASSQDGDRDVNYEQYF.

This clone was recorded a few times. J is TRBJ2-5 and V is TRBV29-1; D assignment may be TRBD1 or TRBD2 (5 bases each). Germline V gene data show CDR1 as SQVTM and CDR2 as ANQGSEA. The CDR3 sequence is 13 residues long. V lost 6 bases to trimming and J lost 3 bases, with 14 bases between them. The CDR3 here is CSVNRGGKETQYF. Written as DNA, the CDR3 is TGCAGCGTCAACCGGGGCGGTAAAGAGACCCAGTACTTC. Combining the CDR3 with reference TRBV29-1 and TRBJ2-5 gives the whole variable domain SAVISQKPSRDICQRGTSLTIQCQVDSQVTMMFWYRQQPGQSLTLIATANQGSEATYESGFVIDKFPISRPNLTFSTLTVSNMSPEDSSIYLCSVNRGGKETQYFGPGTRLLVL.

The CDR3 DNA is TGTGCCTGGAGTTTCATCACAGCTAACTATGGCTACACCTTC. Protein product: CAWSFITANYGYTF. The chain is built from TRBV30 and TRBJ1-2; the D is unclear. With 2 bases removed from V and 0 bases from J, the gap between germline ends came to 10 bases. The CDR3 extends over 14 amino acids. From germline, CDR1 is GTSNPN and CDR2 SVGIG (reference sequence).

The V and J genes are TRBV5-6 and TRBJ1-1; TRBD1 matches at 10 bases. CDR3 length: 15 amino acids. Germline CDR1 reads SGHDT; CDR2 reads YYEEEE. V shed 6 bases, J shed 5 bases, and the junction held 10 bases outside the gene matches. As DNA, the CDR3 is TGTGCCAGCATCAACTGGGACAGGGGCTGGACTGAAGCTTTCTTT. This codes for CASINWDRGWTEAFF.

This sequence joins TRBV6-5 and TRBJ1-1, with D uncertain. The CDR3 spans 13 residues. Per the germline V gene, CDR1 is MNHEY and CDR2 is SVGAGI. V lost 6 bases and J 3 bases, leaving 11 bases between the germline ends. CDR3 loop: CASRPSRDTEAFF. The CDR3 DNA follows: TGTGCCAGCAGGCCCTCGAGGGACACTGAAGCTTTCTTT.

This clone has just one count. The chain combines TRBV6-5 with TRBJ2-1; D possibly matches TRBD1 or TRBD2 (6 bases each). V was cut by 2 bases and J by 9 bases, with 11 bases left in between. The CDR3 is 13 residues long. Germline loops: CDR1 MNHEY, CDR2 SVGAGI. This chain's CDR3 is CASSYPGASEQFF. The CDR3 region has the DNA TGTGCCAGCAGTTACCCGGGGGCTTCTGAGCAGTTCTTC.